These 15 T cell receptor beta chains originate from one sample sequenced in a study of technical replicates of blood from four donors. Clones were read by immunoSEQ multiplex PCR, and TCRdb kept only the in-frame ones, dropping some. The profile shows just over 75,000 clones, about 92% of them singletons. What was sequenced was T cells isolated from PBMCs. Every receptor here comes from a human donor in good health.

This clone was detected only once. The chain uses TRBV15 and TRBJ1-1, with a tentative D call TRBD1 (6 bases). Trimming took 0 bases from V and 4 from J, leaving 9 bases between them. The CDR3 sequence is 14 residues long. The germline V gene encodes CDR1 LNHNV and CDR2 YYDKDF (reference sequence). CDR3: CATSRDEGGTEAFF. The CDR3 DNA reads as TGTGCCACCAGCAGAGATGAAGGGGGCACTGAAGCTTTCTTT.

The chain is built from TRBV15 and TRBJ1-1; tentatively, D is TRBD1 (5 bases). V lost 8 bases and J 3 bases, leaving 22 bases between the germline ends. The V gene's germline CDR1 is LNHNV and CDR2 YYDKDF (reference sequence). The CDR3 loop spans 16 amino acids. CDR3 sequence (DNA): TGTGCCACCCGCATAGGGTCACTAGGGGAGGACACTGAAGCTTTCTTT. This translates into CATRIGSLGEDTEAFF.

This chain connects TRBV29-1 to TRBJ2-1; tentative D call: TRBD2 (6 bases). Trimming took 5 bases from V and 3 from J, leaving 11 bases between them. The CDR3 spans 13 residues. Germline CDR1 reads SQVTM; CDR2 reads ANQGSEA. The CDR3 spells CSVYGGNYNEQFF. CDR3 DNA sequence: TGCAGCGTTTACGGGGGTAACTACAATGAGCAGTTCTTC.

J is TRBJ2-3 and V is TRBV7-9; D perhaps matches TRBD2 (6 bases). Germline-derived CDR1 and CDR2 are SEHNR and FQNEAQ (reference sequence). The V and J ends lost 5 bases and 3 bases respectively, with 21 bases between them. The CDR3 spans 17 residues. The CDR3 coding sequence is TGTGCCAGCAGCCCGCTGGGGGACTGGGGGACTACAGATACGCAGTATTTT. Encoded protein: CASSPLGDWGTTDTQYF.

The chain combines TRBV2 with TRBJ1-1; TRBD1 is a possible D gene (6 bases). This CDR3 region has 15 residues. Germline assignment: CDR1 SNHLY and CDR2 FYNNEI. V was pared by 8 bases and J by 6 bases, with 22 bases between. The CDR3 sequence is CASHNTRTAVPEAFF. CDR3 coding DNA: TGTGCCAGCCACAACACAAGGACAGCCGTCCCTGAAGCTTTCTTT.

The V and J genes are TRBV5-1 and TRBJ2-1; 7 nucleotides agree with TRBD1. Per the germline V gene, CDR1 is SGHRS and CDR2 is YFSETQ. This CDR3 spans 16 amino acids. With V trimmed by 0 bases and J by 2 bases, 5 bases remained unmatched. The CDR3: CASSLELGTAYNEQFF. CDR3 coding DNA: TGCGCCAGCAGCTTGGAGCTCGGGACAGCCTACAATGAGCAGTTCTTC.

The chain recombines TRBV10-2 with TRBJ2-1; 8 bases agree with TRBD2. The CDR3 loop spans 13 amino acids. CDR1 and CDR2 (germline): WSHSY, SAAADI. V shed 9 bases and J 4 bases; nucleotides not matched to a gene: 5. CDR3 DNA: TGCGCCAGTACCGCGGGGGGTTACAATGAGCAGTTCTTC. Protein: CASTAGGYNEQFF.

The rearrangement links TRBV7-9 to TRBJ1-5; D ambiguous. Germline V lookup: CDR1 SEHNR, CDR2 FQNEAQ (reference sequence). The V gene lost 1 base and the J gene lost 0 bases, with 10 bases spanning the gap. The CDR3 runs 16 residues. The CDR3: CASSLEVSYSNQPQHF. CDR3 sequence (DNA): TGTGCCAGCAGCTTAGAAGTCAGTTATAGCAATCAGCCCCAGCATTTT.

The chain couples TRBV4-3 to TRBJ2-3; no clear D. This CDR3 region has 15 residues. V gave up 0 bases and J gave up 4 bases, with 11 bases separating them. The germline V gene has CDR1 LGHNA and CDR2 YSLEER. The CDR3 region has the DNA TGCGCCAGCAGCCAAGATCCCACACCGTCAGATACGCAGTATTTT. Its translation: CASSQDPTPSDTQYF.

The CDR3 loop is CASTYSVPEAPNEQFF. CDR3 bases: TGTGCCAGCACCTACTCCGTTCCCGAGGCGCCCAATGAGCAGTTCTTC. The chain employs TRBV6-5 and TRBJ2-1; D remains ambiguous. The V end was cut by 7 bases, the J end by 6 bases, with 22 bases between. Germline CDR1 and CDR2: MNHEY and SVGAGI. CDR3 length: 16 amino acids.

The chain uses TRBV28 and TRBJ2-7, with no clear D. Germline CDR1 and CDR2: MDHEN and SYDVKM. The CDR3 is 13 amino acids. Trimming removed 2 bases at V and 1 base at J, with 6 bases between. CDR3 DNA: TGTGCCAGCAGTTTACAGGTTTCCTACGAGCAGTACTTC. Encoded protein: CASSLQVSYEQYF.

The V gene is TRBV6-5, the J gene TRBJ2-7; tentatively, D is TRBD2 (5 bases). This CDR3 is 14 amino acids long. From germline, CDR1 is MNHEY and CDR2 SVGAGI. The V end lost 5 bases, the J end lost 6 bases, and 17 bases lay between the germline ends. CDR3 sequence: CASSQTTSPSEQYF. In nucleotides, the CDR3 is TGTGCCAGCAGTCAGACTACCTCCCCTTCCGAGCAGTACTTC.

This rearrangement joins TRBV19 to TRBJ2-7, with 11 bases aligning to TRBD1. V was clipped by 4 bases and J by 7 bases; unmatched bases: 9. CDR1 is LNHDA and CDR2 is SQIVND in the germline V gene (reference sequence). The CDR3 spans 15 residues. The DNA for the CDR3 is TGTGCCAGTAGTAGAGGGGGACAGGGGGAGAGGGAGCAGTACTTC. This encodes CASSRGGQGEREQYF.

This clone occurred once. The CDR3 protein is CASSLRGEGGYNEQFF. The CDR3 DNA reads TGTGCCAGCAGCTTACGGGGGGAAGGCGGATACAATGAGCAGTTCTTC. The chain couples TRBV13 to TRBJ2-1; 7 bases are shared with TRBD2. Per the germline V gene, CDR1 is PRHDT and CDR2 is FYEKMQ (reference sequence). The CDR3 loop spans 16 amino acids. V shed 2 bases, J shed 4 bases, and the junction held 8 bases outside the gene matches.

The V and J genes are TRBV5-1 and TRBJ2-4; TRBD1 matches at 9 bases. The CDR3 consists of 16 residues. The V segment lost 1 base and the J segment 6 bases; nucleotides outside the gene matches: 8. The V gene's germline CDR1 is SGHRS and CDR2 YFSETQ. CDR3 in amino acids: CASSLKLGQGLNIQYF. Here the CDR3 DNA reads TGCGCCAGCAGCTTGAAATTGGGACAGGGCCTAAACATTCAGTACTTC.